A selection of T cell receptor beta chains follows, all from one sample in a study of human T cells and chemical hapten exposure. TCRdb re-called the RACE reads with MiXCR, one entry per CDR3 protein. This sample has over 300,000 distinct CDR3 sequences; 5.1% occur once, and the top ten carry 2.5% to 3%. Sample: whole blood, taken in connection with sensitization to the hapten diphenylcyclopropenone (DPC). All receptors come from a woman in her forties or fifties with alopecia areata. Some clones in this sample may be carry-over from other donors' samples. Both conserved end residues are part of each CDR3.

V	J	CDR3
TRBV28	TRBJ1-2	CASSFIARVYGYTF
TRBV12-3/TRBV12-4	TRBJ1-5	CASSSRGGGLNQPQHF
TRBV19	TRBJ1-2	CASSIGAGTGDGYTF
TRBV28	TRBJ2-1	CAIRGAVTYNEQFF
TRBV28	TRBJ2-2	CASSLYGTGAGELFF
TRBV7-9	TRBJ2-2	CASRPPRSGELFF
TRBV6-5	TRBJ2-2	CASSTGAGGPTGELFF
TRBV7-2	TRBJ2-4	CASSLDAGTAKNIQYF
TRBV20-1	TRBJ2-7	CSARDRDQAYEQYF
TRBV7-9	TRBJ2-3	CASSHAPRDTQYF
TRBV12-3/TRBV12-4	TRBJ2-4	CASSLAGGLNIQYF
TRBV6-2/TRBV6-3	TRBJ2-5	CASSYRGRGSRETQYF
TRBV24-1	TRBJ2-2	CATTDPKRAGTGELFF
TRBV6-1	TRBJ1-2	CASSGYDRGNGYTF
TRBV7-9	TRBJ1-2	CASSLTGGPIYTF
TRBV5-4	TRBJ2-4	CASSQPGVNIQYF
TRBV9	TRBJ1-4	CASSVAGINEKLFF
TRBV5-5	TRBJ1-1	CASSPSHSNTEAFF